This TCR beta chain was documented in a study of T cell repertoires in cytomegalovirus infection. About the research overall: Through public TCR beta signatures, both CMV infection and matching HLA type were indicated.

The length of the CDR3 is 17 residues. V was clipped by 4 bases and J by 4 bases, with 20 bases between them. CDR1 is SGHAT and CDR2 is FQNNGV in the germline V gene. Overall study results and limits: Accumulated public TCR beta family frequency recognized individuals carrying CMV together with the relevant HLA. HLA-C-restricted CMV clonotypes gave the most frequent clonotype in two of eight donors.

From the reads, TCRdb called clonotypes with MiXCR, one entry per CDR3 protein. The profile shows some 110,000 distinct CDR3 sequences, over 9% of them singletons. This clonotype showed up many times. Antigen specificity is unknown. This rearrangement joins TRBV11-2 to TRBJ1-5; D may be TRBD1 (5 bases). The TCR comes from a human donor in good health (CMV status not recorded). Some clones in this sample may be carry-over from other donors' samples. The sample was PBMCs, sequenced either directly or after in vitro stimulation (not recorded which). The CDR3 spells CASSSGGAGMRNQPQHF. Here the CDR3 DNA reads TGTGCCAGCAGCTCCGGAGGTGCAGGGATGAGGAATCAGCCCCAGCATTTT.